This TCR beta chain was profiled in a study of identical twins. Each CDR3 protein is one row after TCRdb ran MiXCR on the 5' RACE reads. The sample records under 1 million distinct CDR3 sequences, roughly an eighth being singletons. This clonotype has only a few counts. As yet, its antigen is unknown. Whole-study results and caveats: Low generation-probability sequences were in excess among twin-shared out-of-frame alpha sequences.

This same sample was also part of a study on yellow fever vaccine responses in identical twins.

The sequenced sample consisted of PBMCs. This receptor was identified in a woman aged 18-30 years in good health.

The CDR3 region has the DNA TGTGCCAGCAGCTTAGCAGGGACTAGCGGGAGCTCCTACAATGAGCAGTTCTTC. It is translated as CASSLAGTSGSSYNEQFF. The rearrangement uses TRBV11-1 and TRBJ2-1; 14 bases align to TRBD2. V trimming: 0 bases; J trimming: 0 bases; junction bases outside the gene matches: 1. This CDR3 comprises 18 residues. The germline V gene has CDR1 SGHAT and CDR2 FQDESV (reference sequence). Based on the CDR3 plus reference TRBV11-1 and TRBJ2-1, the full variable domain is EAEVAQSPRYKITEKSQAVAFWCDPISGHATLYWYRQILGQGPELLVQFQDESVVDDSQLPKDRFSAERLKGVDSTLKIQPAELGDSAMYLCASSLAGTSGSSYNEQFFGPGTRLTVL.